The 4 T cell receptor beta chains listed next were all sequenced from one sample in a study of HIV-infected patients and healthy controls. Around 500 ng RNA was reverse transcribed with alpha and beta constant-region primers. Each of the alpha and beta chains got its own library through chain-specific third strand synthesis with indices. TCRdb processed the 5' RACE reads anew with MiXCR; each CDR3 protein has one entry. This repertoire shows 15,000 to 20,000 distinct CDR3 sequences, roughly 8.2% found once; its top ten account for over 2.5%. Whole blood was used without fractionation, so all unsorted peripheral T cells were included. The sample comprised blood. The receptors originated from an adult in good health.

Ten or more counts support this clonotype. J is TRBJ1-1 and V is TRBV20-1; the D is unclear. The germline V gene has CDR1 DFQATT and CDR2 SNEGSKA (reference sequence). The ends were cut back, 4 bases at V and 0 bases at J, with 15 bases in the middle. The CDR3 length is 15 residues. The CDR3 here is CSATPAGLMNTEAFF. The CDR3, as DNA: TGCAGTGCTACCCCCGCAGGACTCATGAACACTGAAGCTTTCTTT.

This rearrangement joins TRBV19 to TRBJ2-1; perhaps TRBD1 as D (5 bases). Trimming pared 5 bases from V and 8 bases from J, leaving 16 bases between. This CDR3 spans 14 amino acids. In germline, CDR1 is LNHDA, CDR2 SQIVND (reference sequence). The DNA of the CDR3 is TGTGCCAGTAGTCTTCAGGGAATAAGGGATGAGCAGTTCTTC. It encodes CASSLQGIRDEQFF.

There are many counts of this clonotype. The chain carries TRBV18 and TRBJ1-6; no reliable D call. The CDR3 totals 12 residues. Germline CDR1 KGHSH, CDR2 LQKENI. V was clipped by 5 bases and J by 11 bases, with 10 bases between them. The CDR3 nucleotides are TGTGCCAGCTCAACCGAACAAACACCCCTCCACTTT. Residues: CASSTEQTPLHF.

Many counts were recorded for this clonotype. The chain employs TRBV3-1 and TRBJ1-1, with D hard to call. V lost 1 base and J 1 base, leaving 10 bases between the germline ends. From germline, CDR1 is LGHDT and CDR2 YNNKEL (reference sequence). The CDR3 extends over 15 amino acids. This CDR3 is CASSQGRRPNTEAFF. As DNA, the CDR3 is TGTGCCAGCAGCCAAGGGCGCAGACCGAACACTGAAGCTTTCTTT.